This T cell receptor (beta chain) is from a study of Ad26.COV2.S vaccination and SARS-CoV-2 variants. Overall study context: Participant was drawn from the COV1001 Ad26.COV2.S trial arm. Dosing was one shot or two shots 56 days apart.

Germline V gene lookup returns CDR1 LNHDA and CDR2 SQIVND (reference sequence). The junction had 2 bases not matched to a gene; V was cut back by 5 bases and J by 2 bases. This CDR3 region has 13 residues. In regard to this clone: Antigen: not known.

Findings and limits, study-wide: Comparability of non-spike TCR breadth was observed across vaccine and placebo recipients.

The treatment was: around 19 received Ad26.COV2.S at low or high dose, single or two shots; roughly five received placebo; per-sample allocation not given. The samples date from day 63 after the first vaccine or placebo injection. Repertoires were generated with immunoSEQ multiplex PCR, while TCRdb's copy carries only in-frame clones and drops some. The repertoire has a few hundred thousand clones, roughly 90% of them found once; the top ten carry approximately 4%. This sample comprised peripheral blood, obtained in a trial of Ad26.COV2.S vaccine versus placebo. The sequence came from a person aged 18-60 years who received the Ad26.COV2.S COVID-19 vaccine or a placebo. V and J are TRBV19 and TRBJ2-5; 7 bases agree with TRBD1. The CDR3 sequence is CASSLGQQETQYF. The CDR3 nucleotides are TGTGCCAGTAGTCTGGGACAGCAAGAGACCCAGTACTTC. The full variable domain, in which reference TRBV19 and TRBJ2-5 provide the parts outside the CDR3, is DGGITQSPKYLFRKEGQNVTLSCEQNLNHDAMYWYRQDPGQGLRLIYYSQIVNDFQKGDIAEGYSVSREKKESFPLTVTSAQKNPTAFYLCASSLGQQETQYFGPGTRLLVL.